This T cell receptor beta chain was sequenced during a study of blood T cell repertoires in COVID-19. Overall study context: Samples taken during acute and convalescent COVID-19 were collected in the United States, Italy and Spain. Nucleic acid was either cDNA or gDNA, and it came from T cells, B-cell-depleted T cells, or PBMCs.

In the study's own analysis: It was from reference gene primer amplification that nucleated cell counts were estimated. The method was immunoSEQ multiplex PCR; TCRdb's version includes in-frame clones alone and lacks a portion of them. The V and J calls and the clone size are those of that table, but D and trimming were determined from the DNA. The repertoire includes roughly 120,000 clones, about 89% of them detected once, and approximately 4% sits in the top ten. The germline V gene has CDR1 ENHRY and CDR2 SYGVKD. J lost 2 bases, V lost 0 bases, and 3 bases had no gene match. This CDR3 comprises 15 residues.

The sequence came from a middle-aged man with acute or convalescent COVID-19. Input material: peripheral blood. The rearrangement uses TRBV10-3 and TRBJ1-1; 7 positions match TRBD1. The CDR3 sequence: CAISESVGGNTEAFF. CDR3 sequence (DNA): TGTGCCATCAGTGAGTCGGTAGGGGGCAACACTGAAGCTTTCTTT.